Given below is one T cell receptor (beta chain) in context. TCR beta rearrangements were amplified from peripheral blood genomic DNA. This CDR3 region has 15 residues. The germline V and J ends were trimmed by 7 bases and 6 bases, with 18 bases remaining between them. The germline V gene has CDR1 MNHNS and CDR2 SASEGT. The source of the sample is a study of T cell repertoires in aging, cancer and after chemotherapy. A mixed TRB-A/B primer pool amplified rearranged TRB by multiplex touch-down PCR. TCRdb ran MiXCR on the multiplex PCR reads and lists one entry per CDR3 protein. The sample records roughly 4,100 distinct CDR3 sequences, 28% being singletons.

The sample comprised blood. The receptor's source is a human donor in good health. V is TRBV6-1 and J is TRBJ2-2; weak D call: TRBD2 (6 bases). Here the CDR3 DNA reads TGTGCCAGCAACCCTGTCGGGGGTCGTTCCGGGGAGCTGTTTTTT. Protein sequence: CASNPVGGRSGELFF.